A selection of T cell receptor beta chains follows, all from one sample in a study of blood T cells in healthy people across ages. One entry per CDR3 protein results from TCRdb running MiXCR on the 5' RACE reads. The sample includes more than 800,000 distinct CDR3 sequences, 29% of them seen just once. Material for sequencing was blood. The receptors derive from a woman older than 75 in good health. Each CDR3 is given with its conserved first and last residue. A D gene is named only where the DNA matches it firmly. Rows give clone size only sometimes, using once, few, many, or a class for an expanded clone.

CDR3	DNA	size	J	V	D
CASRLSGGVAKNIQYF	TGTGCCAGCAGACTTAGCGGGGGGGTAGCCAAAAACATTCAGTACTTC	many	TRBJ2-4	TRBV3-1	TRBD2
CASSHKWRHNVLTF	TGTGCCAGTAGCCATAAATGGCGCCACAACGTCCTGACTTTC	.	TRBJ2-6	TRBV19	.
CASSKEQGHYEQYF	TGTGCCAGCAGCAAAGAACAGGGCCACTACGAGCAGTACTTC	.	TRBJ2-7	TRBV21-1	.
CASSSDRLYGYTF	TGTGCCAGCAGTTCGGACAGACTCTATGGCTACACCTTC	few	TRBJ1-2	TRBV28	.
CAWTSYNGDGGYTF	TGTGCCTGGACCTCATATAATGGCGACGGGGGCTACACCTTC	few	TRBJ1-2	TRBV30	.
CAGSPGLAEYNEQFF	TGCGCCGGCAGCCCGGGACTAGCGGAGTACAATGAGCAGTTCTTC	.	TRBJ2-1	TRBV4-3	TRBD2
CSATQKTGSVRGEQFF	TGCAGTGCTACACAAAAGACAGGGTCGGTAAGAGGTGAGCAGTTCTTC	.	TRBJ2-1	TRBV20-1	TRBD1
CASSSRVPFPGTQYF	TGTGCCAGCAGTTCAAGGGTCCCGTTTCCCGGTACGCAGTATTTT	many	TRBJ2-3	TRBV12-3/TRBV12-4	.
CASGGQAIYGYTF	TGTGCCAGCGGGGGACAGGCGATCTATGGCTACACCTTC	many	TRBJ1-2	TRBV27	TRBD1
CASSLQQGALYWYNQPQHF	TGTGCCAGCAGCCTTCAACAGGGGGCTCTCTATTGGTACAATCAGCCCCAGCATTTT	few	TRBJ1-5	TRBV7-4	TRBD1
CASSDWGGTKNIQYF	TGTGCCAGCAGTGATTGGGGGGGAACCAAAAACATTCAGTACTTC	many	TRBJ2-4	TRBV2	TRBD2
CSAPGASDTQYF	TGCAGTGCGCCCGGGGCGTCAGATACGCAGTATTTT	many	TRBJ2-3	TRBV20-1	.
CASSLADGLNTEAFF	TGTGCCAGCAGTTTAGCGGACGGCTTGAACACTGAAGCTTTCTTT	few	TRBJ1-1	TRBV28	.
CASSRPGGLAGADTQYF	TGTGCCAGCAGTCGACCGGGTGGACTAGCGGGGGCAGATACGCAGTATTTT	.	TRBJ2-3	TRBV27	TRBD2
CASSGTGGLRPSVHEQYF	TGTGCCAGCAGTGGTACAGGGGGCCTTCGCCCTTCGGTCCACGAGCAGTACTTC	many	TRBJ2-7	TRBV28	TRBD1
CASSSDRGGNQPQHF	TGTGCCAGCAGTTCAGACAGGGGTGGTAATCAGCCCCAGCATTTT	.	TRBJ1-5	TRBV27	TRBD1
CTSSLGRIYGYTF	TGTACCAGCAGCTTGGGGCGGATCTATGGCTACACCTTC	.	TRBJ1-2	TRBV12-3/TRBV12-4	.
CASSSSRDRVYNERYF	TGTGCCAGCAGCTCATCCCGGGACAGGGTCTACAATGAGCGGTACTTC	.	TRBJ2-5	TRBV13	TRBD1
CASNQEVQRGTDTQYF	TGCGCCAGCAACCAAGAAGTACAGAGGGGCACAGATACGCAGTATTTT	.	TRBJ2-3	TRBV4-1	.
CASSNDRNGYTF	TGTGCCAGCAGCAACGACAGAAACGGCTACACCTTC	.	TRBJ1-2	TRBV4-2	.
CASSYLGTGGNQPQHF	TGTGCCAGCAGTTACTTAGGGACAGGGGGCAATCAGCCCCAGCATTTT	few	TRBJ1-5	TRBV6-6	TRBD1
CASSRTGARKKRFF	TGTGCCAGCAGTCGTACAGGGGCGCGGAAAAAACGGTTTTTT	.	TRBJ1-4	TRBV27	TRBD1
CSSSQDRGGTTGYTF	TGCTCCAGCAGCCAAGATAGGGGAGGGACGACGGGCTACACCTTC	.	TRBJ1-2	TRBV4-3	.
CATGGPTDADTQYF	TGTGCTACCGGGGGCCCCACCGACGCAGATACGCAGTATTTT	few	TRBJ2-3	TRBV6-5	.
CASSHGTWDEQFF	TGTGCCAGCAGTCACGGGACTTGGGATGAGCAGTTCTTC	.	TRBJ2-1	TRBV14	.
CASSSGASGLAKNIQYF	TGTGCCAGCAGCTCAGGGGCTAGCGGTCTAGCCAAAAACATTCAGTACTTC	few	TRBJ2-4	TRBV5-4	.
CASSFDAGSNNEQFF	TGTGCCAGCAGTTTCGATGCGGGCTCCAACAATGAGCAGTTCTTC	.	TRBJ2-1	TRBV2	.
CASTRAEPNYGYTF	TGTGCCAGCACCCGTGCAGAGCCTAACTATGGCTACACCTTC	many	TRBJ1-2	TRBV7-2	.
CATSDPGTVIDTQYF	TGTGCCACCAGTGACCCCGGGACAGTGATAGATACGCAGTATTTT	many	TRBJ2-3	TRBV24-1	TRBD1
CASSQDRTGSFGRYNEQFF	TGTGCCAGCAGCCAAGATAGAACAGGGTCCTTCGGCAGGTACAATGAGCAGTTCTTC	many	TRBJ2-1	TRBV14	.
CASSQPPGVVTDTQYF	TGCGCCAGCAGCCAACCCCCGGGGGTGGTCACAGATACGCAGTATTTT	.	TRBJ2-3	TRBV4-1	.
CASGMGQTIGKLFF	TGTGCCAGCGGGATGGGACAGACCATTGGAAAACTGTTTTTT	.	TRBJ1-4	TRBV2	TRBD1
CASSQEREKPEQYF	TGTGCCAGCAGCCAGGAGCGGGAGAAGCCCGAGCAGTACTTC	.	TRBJ2-7	TRBV3-1	TRBD2
CASSPAIDNEQFF	TGCGCCAGCAGCCCCGCGATAGACAATGAGCAGTTCTTC	.	TRBJ2-1	TRBV5-1	.
CASSLLILTGGRGQPQHF	TGTGCCAGCAGTTTACTAATCCTGACAGGGGGCAGAGGTCAGCCCCAGCATTTT	many	TRBJ1-5	TRBV28	TRBD1
CASSGTTDTEYF	TGCGCCAGCAGTGGGACCACAGATACGGAGTATTTT	once	TRBJ2-3	TRBV5-1	.
CASSPTITGGYGANVLTF	TGTGCCAGCAGCCCGACCATAACAGGGGGCTATGGGGCCAACGTCCTGACTTTC	many	TRBJ2-6	TRBV3-1	TRBD1
CASSWTGQGEETQYF	TGCGCCAGCAGCTGGACGGGACAGGGGGAAGAGACCCAGTACTTC	.	TRBJ2-5	TRBV5-1	TRBD1
CASSRGGHSTDTQYF	TGTGCCAGCAGCCGAGGGGGACATAGCACAGATACGCAGTATTTT	many	TRBJ2-3	TRBV3-1	.
CASSEDLNTGELFF	TGTGCCAGCAGCGAAGACTTGAACACCGGGGAGCTGTTTTTT	.	TRBJ2-2	TRBV3-1	.
CASSYSPSIETQYF	TGTGCCAGCAGTTACTCGCCTAGCATTGAGACCCAGTACTTC	few	TRBJ2-5	TRBV6-7	.
CASSLEGQAFGYTF	TGTGCCAGCAGCTTAGAGGGACAGGCCTTTGGCTACACCTTC	.	TRBJ1-2	TRBV7-2	TRBD1
CASSTTSGLTDTQYF	TGTGCCAGCAGTACGACTAGCGGACTCACAGATACGCAGTATTTT	once	TRBJ2-3	TRBV2	TRBD2
CSARDVGGWGTDTQYF	TGCAGTGCTAGAGATGTTGGGGGCTGGGGTACAGATACGCAGTATTTT	many	TRBJ2-3	TRBV20-1	.
CASSVSLSQETQYF	TGTGCCAGCAGCGTATCCCTCAGCCAAGAGACCCAGTACTTC	many	TRBJ2-5	TRBV9	.
CASSSTGELFF	TGCGCCAGCAGCTCAACCGGGGAGCTGTTTTTT	many	TRBJ2-2	TRBV5-1	.
CASSDSKRADNEQFF	TGTGCCAGCAGTGACAGTAAGAGGGCCGACAATGAGCAGTTCTTC	.	TRBJ2-1	TRBV28	.
CASSQERHSGGYTF	TGCGCCAGCAGCCAAGAGCGACATTCGGGAGGCTACACCTTC	.	TRBJ1-2	TRBV4-3	.
CASSLLSISSYEQYF	TGTGCCAGCAGTTTACTGTCCATTAGCTCCTACGAGCAGTACTTC	few	TRBJ2-7	TRBV12-3/TRBV12-4	.
CSAKQGPLDEQFF	TGCAGTGCTAAACAGGGTCCCCTCGATGAGCAGTTCTTC	.	TRBJ2-1	TRBV20-1	.
CASVSMTAWGAKNIQYF	TGTGCCAGCGTTTCAATGACGGCCTGGGGAGCCAAAAACATTCAGTACTTC	many	TRBJ2-4	TRBV27	.
CASSLFRTDNSPLHF	TGTGCCAGCAGTTTATTTAGAACTGATAATTCACCCCTCCACTTT	few	TRBJ1-6	TRBV27	.
CSAGEGHEQYF	TGCAGTGCTGGGGAGGGCCACGAGCAGTACTTC	few	TRBJ2-7	TRBV20-1	TRBD2
CASSPSWGGEKLFF	TGTGCCAGCTCACCTTCGTGGGGCGGTGAAAAACTGTTTTTT	few	TRBJ1-4	TRBV18	.
CSLPLGNEQFF	TGCAGTCTACCACTGGGCAATGAGCAGTTCTTC	.	TRBJ2-1	TRBV20-1	.
CAISESKGGGEQFF	TGTGCCATCAGTGAGTCGAAGGGTGGCGGTGAGCAGTTCTTC	.	TRBJ2-1	TRBV10-3	.
CASSSPGAGGLYTQYF	TGTGCCAGCAGTTCCCCTGGAGCGGGGGGACTTTATACGCAGTATTTT	many	TRBJ2-3	TRBV6-2/TRBV6-3	TRBD2
CASSYSIRDLDEQYF	TGTGCCAGCAGTTACTCGATCCGGGATTTAGACGAGCAGTACTTC	.	TRBJ2-7	TRBV6-5	.
CASSQLAGAPNEQYF	TGTGCCAGCAGTCAACTAGCGGGGGCACCCAATGAGCAGTACTTC	few	TRBJ2-5	TRBV6-5	TRBD2
CASSYVSSLGNEQYF	TGTGCCAGCAGTTACGTGTCTAGTCTTGGCAATGAGCAGTACTTC	.	TRBJ2-7	TRBV6-5	.